Listed below are T cell receptor beta chains from one sample, sequenced in a study of T-cell reconstitution after alpha-beta-depleted transplantation in children. TCRdb analysed the PCR reads with MiXCR anew, one entry per CDR3 protein. Of 450,000 to 600,000 distinct CDR3 sequences listed, over 25% were seen once; the top ten hold about 2.3%. Sequenced here: PBMCs from the stem cell graft donor, sampled from the stem cell graft. The source of these receptors is a human donor who donated a stem cell graft to a child with aplastic anemia. CDR3s include the opening cysteine and the closing phenylalanine or tryptophan. Each record gives: J gene, V gene, D gene, clone size, CDR3 DNA, CDR3 protein. A D gene is named only where the DNA matches it firmly. A clone size is listed for some rows: how often the clone was seen (once, few, many), or a class if it is expanded.

TRBJ2-3,TRBV10-3,NA,few,TGTGCCATCAGTGAGCTAGGCACAGATACGCAGTATTTT,CAISELGTDTQYF
TRBJ2-2,TRBV27,NA,few,TGTGCCAGCACAGTGGGAGGCTGGGCCGGGGAGCTGTTTTTT,CASTVGGWAGELFF
TRBJ1-5,TRBV20-1,NA,few,TGCAGTGCTCTTCAGGGGAATAGCAATCAGCCCCAGCATTTT,CSALQGNSNQPQHF
TRBJ1-4,TRBV19,TRBD1,NA,TGTGCCAGTAGGCCGGGACAGGGTGAAAAACTGTTTTTT,CASRPGQGEKLFF
TRBJ1-5,TRBV7-2,TRBD1,NA,TGTGCCAGCAGCTTAGCGGGACAGTCCGGGGCCCAGCATTTT,CASSLAGQSGAQHF
TRBJ1-2,TRBV7-2,TRBD1,NA,TGTGCCAGCAGCGGGACAGGGGCCACCTATGGCTACACCTTC,CASSGTGATYGYTF
TRBJ1-2,TRBV6-2/TRBV6-3,NA,NA,TGTGCCAGCAGTTATCGGAATCAAAACTATGGCTACACCTTC,CASSYRNQNYGYTF
TRBJ1-6,TRBV25-1,TRBD1,NA,TGTGCCAGCACGGGACAGGGGTGGAATTCACCCCTCCACTTT,CASTGQGWNSPLHF
TRBJ1-2,TRBV20-1,NA,few,TGCAGTGCTAGAGATCTGGGGACGAGCGGCTACACCTTC,CSARDLGTSGYTF
TRBJ2-1,TRBV20-1,TRBD2,many,TGCAGTGCTCTCGGACTAGCAGCCTACAATGAGCAGTTCTTC,CSALGLAAYNEQFF
TRBJ1-6,TRBV9,NA,NA,TGTGCCAGCAGCGTAAGCGACACGGGTTCACCCCTCCACTTT,CASSVSDTGSPLHF
TRBJ2-1,TRBV18,NA,few,TGTGCCAGCTCACCGATGGACAGCTCCTACAATGAGCAGTTCTTC,CASSPMDSSYNEQFF
TRBJ1-1,TRBV7-2,TRBD1,few,TGTGCCAGCAGCTGGGGACAGCGGATCGCTGAAGCTTTCTTT,CASSWGQRIAEAFF
TRBJ2-7,TRBV7-2,NA,few,TGTGCCAGCAGCTTGGGGGCAGGGCGCTACGAGCAGTACTTC,CASSLGAGRYEQYF
TRBJ2-7,TRBV20-1,TRBD1,NA,TGCAGTGCTATACTTCCGGGACAGGTGGGGCAGTACTTC,CSAILPGQVGQYF
TRBJ1-1,TRBV6-2/TRBV6-3,NA,few,TGTGCCAGCAGACTCGGGGCGCGTGAAGCTTTCTTT,CASRLGAREAFF
TRBJ2-1,TRBV11-2,TRBD1,NA,TGTGCCAGCAGCTTAGTCTTGGACAGGGGTCATGAGCAGTTCTTC,CASSLVLDRGHEQFF
TRBJ2-1,TRBV25-1,TRBD1,NA,TGTGCCAGCAGTGGCCGGACAGGGAATCCCTACAATGAGCAGTTCTTC,CASSGRTGNPYNEQFF
TRBJ2-1,TRBV20-1,TRBD2,NA,TGCAGTGCTAGAGATACCGCGACTAGCGGGATGGGTGAGCAGTTCTTC,CSARDTATSGMGEQFF
TRBJ1-1,TRBV6-1,TRBD1,few,TGTGCCAGCAGCTCCGCCACAGGGGGCTTCAAAGCTTTCTTT,CASSSATGGFKAFF
TRBJ1-1,TRBV5-1,NA,NA,TGCGCCAGCAGCCCTGCCATGGTTTGGAAAGGGAACACTGAAGCTTTCTTT,CASSPAMVWKGNTEAFF
TRBJ2-7,TRBV20-1,TRBD1,NA,TGCAGTGCTAACCGGGACAGGGGTGTCTACGAGCAGTACTTC,CSANRDRGVYEQYF
TRBJ2-1,TRBV7-8,NA,few,TGTGCCAGCAGCCTAACGGGGCGTCAGCAGTTCTTC,CASSLTGRQQFF
TRBJ2-1,TRBV5-4,TRBD2,few,TGTGCCAGCAGCCAGACTAGCGGCCTTTGGAATGAGCAGTTCTTC,CASSQTSGLWNEQFF
TRBJ1-5,TRBV6-2/TRBV6-3,NA,NA,TGTGCCAGCACCTGGACAGATCCCGGGCACCAGCCCCAGCATTTT,CASTWTDPGHQPQHF
TRBJ1-5,TRBV5-6,TRBD1,NA,TGTGCCAGCAGCTCGGGACAGGGTTATAGCAATCAGCCCCAGCATTTT,CASSSGQGYSNQPQHF
TRBJ1-1,TRBV6-6,NA,few,TGTGCCAGCAGTTTGTTTCCGAGGGCTTTCTTT,CASSLFPRAFF
TRBJ2-3,TRBV7-2,TRBD2,NA,TGTGCCAGCAGCTTGCCTAGCGGGAGAGGCGCAGATACGCAGTATTTT,CASSLPSGRGADTQYF
TRBJ1-1,TRBV4-3,NA,NA,TGCGCCAGCAGCCAAGACTCATCCAGGGCGCCCGGCACTGAAGCTTTCTTT,CASSQDSSRAPGTEAFF
TRBJ2-1,TRBV6-2/TRBV6-3,TRBD2,NA,TGTGCGACGGGAGGGGGGGTCTTC,CATGGGVF
TRBJ2-7,TRBV29-1,NA,few,TGCAGCGCCGCCCGGTTAGGGGACTACGAGCAGTACTTC,CSAARLGDYEQYF
TRBJ2-2,TRBV29-1,NA,few,TGCAGCGGGGGCCTAGGCAGCGGCAACACCGGGGAGCTGTTTTTT,CSGGLGSGNTGELFF
TRBJ2-2,TRBV9,NA,NA,TGTGCCAGCAGCGTAGGTGAGCTGGCCGGGGAGCTGTTTTTT,CASSVGELAGELFF
TRBJ2-2,TRBV20-1,NA,NA,TGCAGCATGTCAGGATTTGAGAACACCGGGGAGCTGTTTTTT,CSMSGFENTGELFF
TRBJ2-3,TRBV5-6,NA,few,TGTGCCAGCAGCACGACAGGGACTCTCACAGATACGCAGTATTTT,CASSTTGTLTDTQYF
TRBJ2-1,TRBV6-2/TRBV6-3,NA,NA,TGTGCCAGCAGTTACGTGGAGCTCCTCGGAAGCTCCTACAATGAGCAGTTCTTC,CASSYVELLGSSYNEQFF
TRBJ2-7,TRBV9,NA,NA,TGTGCCAGCAGCCCGGGACATTATGGAACCTACGAGCAGTACTTC,CASSPGHYGTYEQYF
TRBJ2-1,TRBV6-5,TRBD1,few,TGTGCCAGCAGTAACAGGGGATTTGGCTACAATGAGCAGTTCTTC,CASSNRGFGYNEQFF
TRBJ1-1,TRBV7-2,NA,NA,TGTGCCAGCAGCTCGAGGGGACCTTATACTGAAGCTTTCTTT,CASSSRGPYTEAFF
TRBJ2-1,TRBV12-3/TRBV12-4,NA,NA,TGTGCCAGCAGTTCATTGACGCCCCTTGGGGACAATGAGCAGTTCTTC,CASSSLTPLGDNEQFF
TRBJ2-1,TRBV12-3/TRBV12-4,TRBD2,few,TGTGCCAGCACCCCCAAACTAGCGGGGACCTACAATGAGCAGTTCTTC,CASTPKLAGTYNEQFF
TRBJ1-5,TRBV6-2/TRBV6-3,TRBD1,NA,TGTGCCAGCAGCCAGACCCCTGGACAGGGGGGGAATCAGCCCCAGCATTTT,CASSQTPGQGGNQPQHF
TRBJ2-5,TRBV28,NA,NA,TGTGCCAGCAGTACATCAGAGACCCAGTACTTC,CASSTSETQYF
TRBJ2-3,TRBV5-1,TRBD1,NA,TGCGCCAGCAGCTTGGCCAGGGGGATACCTAGCACAGATACGCAGTATTTT,CASSLARGIPSTDTQYF
TRBJ1-2,TRBV20-1,NA,few,TGCAGTGCTAGGGAACAATCGGAAGGCTACACCTTC,CSAREQSEGYTF
TRBJ2-2,TRBV6-1,TRBD1,NA,TGTGCCAGCACTCAACGATCGGGACAGGGGAGCGGGGAGCTGTTTTTT,CASTQRSGQGSGELFF
TRBJ1-1,TRBV27,NA,few,TGTGCCAGCAGTTTTCAGACTGGGAACACTGAAGCTTTCTTT,CASSFQTGNTEAFF
TRBJ2-5,TRBV7-2,TRBD1,NA,TGTGCCAGCAGCTTAGGATATGGGACAGGGCCCCAAGAGACCCAGTACTTC,CASSLGYGTGPQETQYF
TRBJ1-1,TRBV27,NA,NA,TGTGCCAGCAGTTTATTGGGTCTGGAGGGTGAAGCTTTCTTT,CASSLLGLEGEAFF
TRBJ2-3,TRBV4-3,TRBD1,few,TGCGCCAGCAGCCAGGGGGACAGGGCACTGACAGATACGCAGTATTTT,CASSQGDRALTDTQYF
TRBJ2-1,TRBV5-8,NA,NA,TGTGCCAGCAGCCAGCTAGCTGATAGCTCCTACAATGAGCAGTTCTTC,CASSQLADSSYNEQFF
TRBJ1-2,TRBV6-5,NA,NA,TGTGCCAGCAGTTACGGGGGTGACTACACCTTC,CASSYGGDYTF
TRBJ1-2,TRBV5-1,TRBD1,NA,TGCGCCAGCAGCTCGGACAGGGGGCGAAGCACCTTC,CASSSDRGRSTF